This TCR beta chain is drawn from a study of T cell responses to AZD1222 COVID-19 vaccine. Study-wide results and limits: There were mostly white British donors and more females than males, and clonal diversity was possibly underestimated.

The method was immunoSEQ multiplex PCR; TCRdb's version includes in-frame clones alone and lacks a portion of them. The sample consists of around 140,000 clones, about 90% of them appearing once. Note on this clone: The antigen is undetermined.

The sequence came from an adult who received the MenACWY meningococcal vaccine as a control. The sequencing used peripheral blood, collected 28 days after the second dose of the MenACWY control vaccine.

CDR3 in amino acids: CASSIPRTGYTEAFF. The DNA for the CDR3 is TGTGCCAGTAGTATCCCGCGGACCGGATACACTGAAGCTTTCTTT. This sequence joins TRBV19 and TRBJ1-1; D gene ambiguous. Trimming pared 3 bases from V and 3 bases from J, leaving 14 bases between. Germline V gives CDR1 LNHDA, CDR2 SQIVND (reference sequence). CDR3 length equals 15 residues.